Listed below are T cell receptor beta chains from one sample, sequenced in a study of response to subunit inactivated influenza vaccine. Using its own MiXCR run on the RT-PCR reads, TCRdb lists one record per CDR3 protein. The repertoire holds about 700,000 distinct CDR3 sequences, with about 14% as singletons. Material: PBMCs from blood, obtained roughly 2 weeks before vaccination. All receptors come from a man between 50 and 59 years old who received an inactivated influenza vaccine. The CDR3 runs from the conserved cysteine through the conserved F or W. D genes are given only for firm matches. A clone size is listed for some rows: how often the clone was seen (once, few, many), or a class if it is expanded.

D	V	size	J	DNA	CDR3
-	TRBV3-1	many	TRBJ1-2	TGTGCCAGCAGCCAAAATTATGGCTACACCTTC	CASSQNYGYTF
TRBD2	TRBV6-4	-	TRBJ2-3	TGTGCCAGCAGTGACTCGACGACTAGCGGCTCTAGCACAGATACGCAGTATTTT	CASSDSTTSGSSTDTQYF
-	TRBV7-2	few	TRBJ2-7	TGTGCCAGCAGCTCGGGGCTCAGGCAGTACTTC	CASSSGLRQYF
TRBD2	TRBV7-9	few	TRBJ2-3	TGTGCCAGCAGCGACCTAGCGGGCACAGATACGCAGTATTTT	CASSDLAGTDTQYF
-	TRBV5-5	-	TRBJ2-1	TGTGCCAGCAGCGCGCAGGGGGGCTTAAGAAATGAGCAGTTCTTC	CASSAQGGLRNEQFF
TRBD2	TRBV6-5	-	TRBJ2-1	TGTGCCAGCAGTTTACTAGCGGGAGGGCTCTCTTACAATGAGCAGTTCTTC	CASSLLAGGLSYNEQFF
-	TRBV20-1	few	TRBJ2-3	TGCAGTGCTCAATGGAGCACAGATACGCAGTATTTT	CSAQWSTDTQYF
TRBD1	TRBV10-2	few	TRBJ1-1	TGCGCCAGCAGTACAGGGGGTAGGGTCACTGAAGCTTTCTTT	CASSTGGRVTEAFF
TRBD1	TRBV28	few	TRBJ2-5	TGTGCCAGCAGAAGAGGGACAGGGCGTTGGGAGACCCAGTACTTC	CASRRGTGRWETQYF
-	TRBV4-1	few	TRBJ2-3	TGCGCCAGCAGCCAAGATCCAGGGGTAAACACAGATACGCAGTATTTT	CASSQDPGVNTDTQYF
-	TRBV7-2	-	TRBJ1-5	TGTGCCAGCAGCTTAGCGAGCGGGGGCCGTCAGCCCCAGCATTTT	CASSLASGGRQPQHF
-	TRBV20-1	few	TRBJ1-6	TGCAGTGCCCATCGGTCTCCTAATTCACCCCTCCACTTT	CSAHRSPNSPLHF
-	TRBV19	few	TRBJ2-7	TGTGCCAGTAGTATGGACGGGATAATTCCCTACGAGCAGTACTTC	CASSMDGIIPYEQYF
-	TRBV15	many	TRBJ2-7	TGTGCCACCAGCAGGCAAGGACAGACCTACGAGCAGTACTTC	CATSRQGQTYEQYF
-	TRBV7-9	many	TRBJ1-3	TGTGCCAGCAGCCCCAGCCGCTTTACCTCTGGAAACACCATATATTTT	CASSPSRFTSGNTIYF
-	TRBV7-2	-	TRBJ1-4	TGTGCCAGCAGCTTAGTCTATAACAGCCAAAATGAAAAACTGTTTTTT	CASSLVYNSQNEKLFF
TRBD2	TRBV3-1	-	TRBJ2-7	TGTGCCAGCAGCCAAGATCAACTAGCGGGTATCTCCTACGAGCAGTACTTC	CASSQDQLAGISYEQYF
TRBD1	TRBV4-1	few	TRBJ2-1	TGCGCCAGCAGCCTGGGGACAGGGGAAGCCAATGAGCAGTTCTTC	CASSLGTGEANEQFF
-	TRBV11-2	-	TRBJ2-1	TGTGCCAGCCACGAGGGGAGCTCCTACAATGAGCAGTTCTTC	CASHEGSSYNEQFF
-	TRBV29-1	-	TRBJ1-5	TGCAGCGTTTGGCGCGGTACTCGGGAGGGGCCCCAGCATTTT	CSVWRGTREGPQHF
-	TRBV20-1	few	TRBJ2-2	TGCAGTGCTAAGGGGACGAACACCGGGGAGCTGTTTTTT	CSAKGTNTGELFF
TRBD2	TRBV12-3/TRBV12-4	many	TRBJ2-1	TGTGCCAGCAGTAGGAGCGGGGGGTACAATGAGCAGTTCTTC	CASSRSGGYNEQFF
TRBD1	TRBV27	-	TRBJ2-4	TGTGCCAGCAGTTTAAACAGGGGGCTGGACATTCAGTACTTC	CASSLNRGLDIQYF
TRBD2	TRBV5-1	-	TRBJ2-4	TGCGCCAGCGGCTTGCTAGCGGAATCAAACATTCAGTACTTC	CASGLLAESNIQYF
-	TRBV4-1	-	TRBJ2-1	TGCGCCAGCAGCCACCCCAGACAGTCTTACAGCTCCTACAATGAGCAGTTCTTC	CASSHPRQSYSSYNEQFF
-	TRBV24-1	-	TRBJ2-3	TGTGCCACCAGTCGTCCAGGGAAAGATAGCACAGATACGCAGTATTTT	CATSRPGKDSTDTQYF
-	TRBV9	-	TRBJ2-5	TGTGCCAGCAGCGTAGGGTCCGGACAGAAGATTCAAGAGACCCAGTACTTC	CASSVGSGQKIQETQYF
TRBD2	TRBV7-8	-	TRBJ2-3	TGTGCCAGCAGCCGGGGACTAGCGGGACTGGATACGCAGTATTTT	CASSRGLAGLDTQYF
-	TRBV11-2	few	TRBJ1-1	TGTGCCAGCAGCTTAATAGGGGTGGGCACTGAAGCTTTCTTT	CASSLIGVGTEAFF
-	TRBV5-1	few	TRBJ1-1	TGCGCCAGCTCTCGGAGTGGGGATGTCATGAACACTGAAGCTTTCTTT	CASSRSGDVMNTEAFF
TRBD2	TRBV10-2	-	TRBJ2-7	TGCGCCAGCAGGGTTGGGACTAGCGGGATTGGAGAGCAGTACTTC	CASRVGTSGIGEQYF
TRBD2	TRBV4-3	few	TRBJ2-1	TGCGCCAGCAGCCAAGATCCCCCGGGGGGTAATGAGCAGTTCTTC	CASSQDPPGGNEQFF
-	TRBV20-1	few	TRBJ2-2	TGCAGTGCCAATACAGGGTACACCGGGGAGCTGTTTTTT	CSANTGYTGELFF
TRBD1	TRBV7-6	few	TRBJ2-3	TGTGCCAGCAGCTTAACAGGGGCTAGCACAGATACGCAGTATTTT	CASSLTGASTDTQYF
TRBD1	TRBV12-3/TRBV12-4	-	TRBJ2-7	TGTGCCAGCAGAACCACCGGGACAGGGATCCACGAGCAGTACTTC	CASRTTGTGIHEQYF
TRBD1	TRBV12-3/TRBV12-4	many	TRBJ1-1	TGTGCCAGCAGTAACAGGGCCGGGACAGGGAATCCTGAAGCTTTCTTT	CASSNRAGTGNPEAFF
TRBD2	TRBV7-2	few	TRBJ2-5	TGTGCCAGCAGCTCTACTAGCGGGGGGGCCGGGGAGACCCAGTACTTC	CASSSTSGGAGETQYF
-	TRBV20-1	-	TRBJ2-7	TGCAGTGCTAGAGGTTCGAACCAGGGTTTATTTGGGAACGAGCAGTACTTC	CSARGSNQGLFGNEQYF
-	TRBV12-3/TRBV12-4	-	TRBJ1-1	TGTGCCAGCAGTTTTGGATTCACTGAAGCTTTCTTT	CASSFGFTEAFF
TRBD1	TRBV29-1	many	TRBJ2-3	TGCAGCGTCCAGACAGGGAGCACAGATACGCAGTATTTT	CSVQTGSTDTQYF
TRBD1	TRBV7-9	-	TRBJ1-1	TGTGCCAGCAGCCCAACGACAGGGCAGAACACTGAAGCTTTCTTT	CASSPTTGQNTEAFF
-	TRBV5-6	few	TRBJ2-7	TGTGCCAGCAGCGTCTCATGGGACGGTTACTCCTACGAGCAGTACTTC	CASSVSWDGYSYEQYF
-	TRBV4-1	-	TRBJ1-1	TGCGCCAGCAGCCAATTTGGGACACCGAACACTGAAGCTTTCTTT	CASSQFGTPNTEAFF
-	TRBV29-1	few	TRBJ2-3	TGCAGCGTTGACCAACAGGGCTTTTCCACAGATACGCAGTATTTT	CSVDQQGFSTDTQYF
-	TRBV25-1	few	TRBJ2-7	TGTGCCAGCAGTGAAAAGGGGTATACCTACGAGCAGTACTTC	CASSEKGYTYEQYF
TRBD2	TRBV20-1	few	TRBJ2-4	TGCAGTAGTTCCGGGAGGGTAGCCAAAAACATTCAGTACTTC	CSSSGRVAKNIQYF
-	TRBV20-1	-	TRBJ2-1	TGCAGTGCCGAAGGTCAAAGCTCCTACAATGAGCAGTTCTTC	CSAEGQSSYNEQFF
TRBD2	TRBV7-2	-	TRBJ2-5	TGTGCCAGCAGACCAAGCGGGGCTTCTCGGGAGACCCAGTACTTC	CASRPSGASRETQYF
-	TRBV29-1	few	TRBJ1-2	TGCAGCGTTATGAGCGGGGATTTCTATGGCTACACCTTC	CSVMSGDFYGYTF
-	TRBV7-2	few	TRBJ2-2	TGTGCCAGCAGCTTAAGGGGGATCTCAGGCAACACCGGGGAGCTGTTTTTT	CASSLRGISGNTGELFF
-	TRBV3-1	few	TRBJ1-1	TGTGCCAGCAGCCAAGCCGCTGAAGCTTTCTTT	CASSQAAEAFF
-	TRBV4-1	few	TRBJ1-5	TGCGCCAGCAGCCAAGATTTATATAGCAATCAGCCCCAGCATTTT	CASSQDLYSNQPQHF
-	TRBV28	few	TRBJ2-3	TGTGCCAGCAGTATCACAGGGCGCACAGATACGCAGTATTTT	CASSITGRTDTQYF
TRBD2	TRBV3-1	-	TRBJ2-1	TGTGCCAGCAGCCAAGATAGGACTAGCCTAGTCGATGAGCAGTTCTTC	CASSQDRTSLVDEQFF
TRBD2	TRBV29-1	many	TRBJ2-1	TGCAGCGTCCCGGGGGGGCCTTCTGAGCAGTTCTTC	CSVPGGPSEQFF